The T cell receptor beta chain described here comes from a study of blood T cell repertoires in COVID-19. Measured with immunoSEQ multiplex PCR; TCRdb has only the in-frame clones, and not every one. The table has some 33,000 clones, about 88% seen once. Germline V gene sequence: CDR1 SGHVS, CDR2 FNYEAQ. CDR3 length: 19 amino acids. Trimming removed 4 bases at V and 0 bases at J, with 22 bases between. This chain joins TRBV7-6 and TRBJ1-3, with TRBD1 as a possible D gene (5 bases). Sample: peripheral blood. The sequence was collected from a human donor in a cohort sampled during active COVID-19. In DNA form, the CDR3 reads TGTGCCAGCAGCTCCGAAGCTTGGGGGGACTTAAGCTCTGGAAACACCATATATTTT. Its protein product is CASSSEAWGDLSSGNTIYF. The full variable domain, its missing parts supplied by reference TRBV7-6 and TRBJ1-3, is GAGVSQSPRYKVTKRGQDVALRCDPISGHVSLYWYRQALGQGPEFLTYFNYEAQQDKSGLPNDRFSAERPEGSISTLTIQRTEQRDSAMYRCASSSEAWGDLSSGNTIYFGEGSWLTVV.